This record concerns one T cell receptor beta chain sequence. Antigen specificity is unknown. Per the germline V gene, CDR1 is MNHEY and CDR2 is SMNVEV (reference sequence). V lost 5 bases and J lost 5; bases outside the gene matches: 10. This CDR3 region has 15 residues. Using immunoSEQ multiplex PCR, the repertoire was profiled, and TCRdb retains in-frame clones only, with some absent. The repertoire holds roughly 100,000 clones, with roughly 90% as singletons. The data originate from a study of T cell responses to AZD1222 COVID-19 vaccine. Study-level points and caveats: Clonal diversity was possibly underestimated; the donors were predominantly white British and more often female. Close to half of spike-specific TCRs reportedly recognize unmutated variant regions.

Investigators merged groups given second doses at roughly 4 or roughly 12 weeks. This sequence was found in an adult who received the AZD1222 COVID-19 vaccine. This material consisted of peripheral blood, taken 28 days after the second AZD1222 dose. The chain couples TRBV27 to TRBJ2-5; 8 bases line up with TRBD1. CDR3 protein: CASSGGRGRGETQYF. The CDR3 coding sequence is TGTGCCAGCAGTGGGGGCAGGGGGCGGGGTGAGACCCAGTACTTC.